These 8 T cell receptor beta chains came from one sample sequenced in a study of cytomegalovirus exposure and HLA in healthy donors (dated by TCRdb to 2015 to 2018). Library prep was done by the immunoSEQ multiplex PCR assay. A mixture of 60 forward primers for TCR Vbeta segments and 13 reverse primers for TCR Jbeta segments was used in the multiplex PCR. The immuneACCESS repertoire file appears here via TCRdb, limited to in-frame rearrangements. These files lack a portion of the clones; in checked studies, under half of the deficit traces to unresolved V genes, and the cause of the others is not known. This sample has approximately 190,000 clones in its table, and roughly 73% of those were observed once. 1.8% of the sample lies in the top ten. What was sequenced was PBMCs. The receptors originated from a woman in her twenties or thirties in good health and CMV-seronegative.

CDR3 residues: CASSLGQGGNEQYF. The CDR3 DNA follows: TGTGCCAGCAGCCTAGGACAGGGTGGGAACGAGCAGTACTTC. The gene calls are TRBV5-4 and TRBJ2-7; TRBD1 matches 8 bases. The CDR3 loop spans 14 amino acids. Germline CDR1 reads SGHNT; CDR2 reads YYREEE (reference sequence). J was trimmed by 5 bases and V by 4 bases; bases with no gene match: 8.

The rearrangement uses TRBV4-2 and TRBJ2-3; no clear D. V gave up 1 base and J gave up 0 bases, with 5 bases separating them. Per germline, CDR1 LGHNA and CDR2 YNFKEQ. This CDR3 is built from 14 residues. This CDR3 reads CASSQARSTDTQYF. The CDR3 DNA reads as TGTGCCAGCAGCCAAGCCAGAAGCACAGATACGCAGTATTTT.

This clone was detected a few times. This chain connects TRBV27 to TRBJ1-1, with D possibly being TRBD1 (5 bases). Germline V gene data show CDR1 as MNHEY and CDR2 as SMNVEV (reference sequence). The V end was cut by 1 base, the J end by 5 bases, with 11 bases between. The CDR3 length is 14 residues. The CDR3 DNA follows: TGTGCCAGCAGTTTATTTCCCCGACAGACTGAAGCTTTCTTT. Its translation is CASSLFPRQTEAFF.

The CDR3 DNA reads TGTGCCAGCAGTCAACCTACAGGGCCCCATGGCTACACCTTC. Translated, it gives CASSQPTGPHGYTF. J is TRBJ1-2 and V is TRBV6-1; perhaps TRBD1 as D (6 bases). This CDR3 has 14 amino acids. Trimming took 5 bases from V and 6 from J, leaving 16 bases between them. Germline V gene lookup returns CDR1 MNHNS and CDR2 SASEGT.

The J gene is TRBJ2-5, the V gene TRBV15, with D perhaps TRBD1 (6 bases). The V gene lost 1 base and the J gene lost 1 base, with 16 bases spanning the gap. Germline assignment: CDR1 LNHNV and CDR2 YYDKDF (reference sequence). This CDR3 is 17 amino acids long. Written as DNA, the CDR3 is TGTGCCACCAGCAGAGCCGACGGTGGGGGCGGCCAAGAGACCCAGTACTTC. Translated, it gives CATSRADGGGGQETQYF.

CDR3 DNA sequence: TGTGCTAGTGGTGGGGGCCCCTTCCAGGGACGAGATACGCAGTATTTT. It is translated as CASGGGPFQGRDTQYF. The V and J genes are TRBV12-5 and TRBJ2-3; D might be TRBD1 (6 bases). V gave up 5 bases and J gave up 5 bases, with 20 bases separating them. The CDR3 covers 16 residues. Germline CDR1 reads LGHNT; CDR2 reads FRNRAP.

The chain employs TRBV7-2 and TRBJ2-1, with a possible D match to TRBD1 (6 bases). Trimming pared 3 bases from V and 0 bases from J, leaving 15 bases between. The CDR3 totals 17 residues. The V gene's germline CDR1 is SGHTA and CDR2 FQGNSA. This chain's CDR3 is CASSFTGGSHSYNEQFF. CDR3 coding DNA: TGTGCCAGCAGCTTTACTGGGGGCTCCCACTCCTACAATGAGCAGTTCTTC.

This CDR3 reads CASSLGTGREQYF. The CDR3 region has the DNA TGCGCCAGCAGCTTGGGGACAGGGCGGGAGCAGTACTTC. The chain recombines TRBV5-1 with TRBJ2-5, with a tentative D call TRBD1 (8 bases). With 0 bases removed from V and 11 bases from J, the gap between germline ends came to 14 bases. Germline V gives CDR1 SGHRS, CDR2 YFSETQ. The CDR3 covers 13 residues. The complete variable domain, with remaining parts taken from reference TRBV5-1 and TRBJ2-5, reads KAGVTQTPRYLIKTRGQQVTLSCSPISGHRSVSWYQQTPGQGLQFLFEYFSETQRNKGNFPGRFSGRQFSNSRSEMNVSTLELGDSALYLCASSLGTGREQYFGPGTRLLVL.